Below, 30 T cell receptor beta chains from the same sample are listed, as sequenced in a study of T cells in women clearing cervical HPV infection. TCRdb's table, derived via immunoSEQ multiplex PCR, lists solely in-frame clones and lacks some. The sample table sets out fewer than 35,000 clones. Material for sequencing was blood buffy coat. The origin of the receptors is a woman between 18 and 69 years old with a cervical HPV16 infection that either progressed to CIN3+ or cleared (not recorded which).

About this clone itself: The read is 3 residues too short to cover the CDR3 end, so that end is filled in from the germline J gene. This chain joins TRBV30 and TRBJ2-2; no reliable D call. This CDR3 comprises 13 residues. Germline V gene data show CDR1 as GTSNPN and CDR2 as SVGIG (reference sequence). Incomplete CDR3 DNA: TGTGCCTGGGACCCGAACAAGGGTGAAAAG. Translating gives CAWDPNKGEK. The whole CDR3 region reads CAWDPNKGEKLFF.

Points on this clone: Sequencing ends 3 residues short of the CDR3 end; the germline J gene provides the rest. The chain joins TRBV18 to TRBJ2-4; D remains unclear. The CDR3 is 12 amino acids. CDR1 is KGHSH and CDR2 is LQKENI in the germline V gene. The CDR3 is CASSETPYGQYF. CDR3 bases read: TGTGCCAGCTCCGAGACACCCTATGGT.

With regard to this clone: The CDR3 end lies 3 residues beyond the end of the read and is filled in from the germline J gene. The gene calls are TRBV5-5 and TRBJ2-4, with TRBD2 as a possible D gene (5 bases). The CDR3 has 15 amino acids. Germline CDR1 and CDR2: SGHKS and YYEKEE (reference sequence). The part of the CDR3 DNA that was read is TGTGCCAGCAGCTTGGTAGCGAGTCAGAACTATGGT. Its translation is CASSLVASQNYG. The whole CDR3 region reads CASSLVASQNYGQYF.

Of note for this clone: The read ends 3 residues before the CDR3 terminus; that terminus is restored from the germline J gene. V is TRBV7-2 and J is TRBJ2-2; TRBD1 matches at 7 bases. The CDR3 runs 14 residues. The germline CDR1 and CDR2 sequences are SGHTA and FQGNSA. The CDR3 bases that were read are TGTGCCAGCAGCTTAAGACAGGGTGATGAAAAG. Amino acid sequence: CASSLRQGDEK. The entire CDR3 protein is CASSLRQGDEKLFF.

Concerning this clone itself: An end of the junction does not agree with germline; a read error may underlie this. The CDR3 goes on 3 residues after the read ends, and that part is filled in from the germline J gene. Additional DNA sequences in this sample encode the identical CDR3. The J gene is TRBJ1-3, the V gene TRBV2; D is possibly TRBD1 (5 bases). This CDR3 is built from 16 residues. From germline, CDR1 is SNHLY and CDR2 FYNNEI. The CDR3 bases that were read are TGTGCCAGCAGGCTGGCGGGGGGATTCTCTGGAAACACG. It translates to CASRLAGGFSGNT. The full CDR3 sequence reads CASRLAGGFSGNTIYF.

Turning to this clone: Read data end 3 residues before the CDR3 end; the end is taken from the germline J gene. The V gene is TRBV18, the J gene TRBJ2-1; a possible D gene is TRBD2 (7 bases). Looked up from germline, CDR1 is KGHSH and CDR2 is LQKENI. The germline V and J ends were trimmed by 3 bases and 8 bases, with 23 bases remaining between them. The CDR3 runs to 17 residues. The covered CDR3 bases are TGTGCCAGCTCACCCTGGCGGGGGCGCATGAATTTCTATGAG. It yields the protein CASSPWRGRMNFYE. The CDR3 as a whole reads CASSPWRGRMNFYEQFF.

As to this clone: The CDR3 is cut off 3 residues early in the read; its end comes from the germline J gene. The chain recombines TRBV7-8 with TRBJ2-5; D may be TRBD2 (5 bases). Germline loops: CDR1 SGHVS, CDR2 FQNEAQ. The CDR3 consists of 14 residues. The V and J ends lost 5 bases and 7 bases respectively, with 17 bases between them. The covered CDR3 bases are TGTGCCAGCAGCCCGGCGAGGCTAGCTAGGACC. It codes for CASSPARLART. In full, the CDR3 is CASSPARLARTQYF.

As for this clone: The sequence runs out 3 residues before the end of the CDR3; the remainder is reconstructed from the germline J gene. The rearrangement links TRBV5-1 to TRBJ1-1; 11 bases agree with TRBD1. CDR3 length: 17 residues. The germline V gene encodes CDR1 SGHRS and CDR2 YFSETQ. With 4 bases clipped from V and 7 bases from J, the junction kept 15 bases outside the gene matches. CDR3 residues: CASSLRTLDRGQSEAFF. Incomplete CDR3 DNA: TGCGCCAGCAGCCTTAGGACCCTGGACAGGGGGCAGAGTGAA.

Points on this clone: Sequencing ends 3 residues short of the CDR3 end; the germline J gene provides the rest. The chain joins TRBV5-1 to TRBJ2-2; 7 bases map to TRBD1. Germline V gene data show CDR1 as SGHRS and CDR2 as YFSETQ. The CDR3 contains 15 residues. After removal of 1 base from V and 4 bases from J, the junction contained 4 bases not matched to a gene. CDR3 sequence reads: CASSLYRGFTGELFF. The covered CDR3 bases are TGCGCCAGCAGCTTGTACAGGGGATTCACCGGGGAG.

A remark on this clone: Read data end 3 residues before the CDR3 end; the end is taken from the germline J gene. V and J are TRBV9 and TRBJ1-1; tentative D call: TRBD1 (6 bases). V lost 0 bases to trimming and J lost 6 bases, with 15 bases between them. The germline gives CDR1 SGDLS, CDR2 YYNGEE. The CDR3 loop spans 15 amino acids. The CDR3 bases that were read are TGTGCCAGCAGCGTAGTAACAGGGTCGGTCGCTGAA. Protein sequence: CASSVVTGSVAE. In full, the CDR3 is CASSVVTGSVAEAFF. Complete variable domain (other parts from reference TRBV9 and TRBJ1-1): DSGVTQTPKHLITATGQRVTLRCSPRSGDLSVYWYQQSLDQGLQFLIQYYNGEERAKGNILERFSAQQFPDLHSELNLSSLELGDSALYFCASSVVTGSVAEAFFGQGTRLTVV.

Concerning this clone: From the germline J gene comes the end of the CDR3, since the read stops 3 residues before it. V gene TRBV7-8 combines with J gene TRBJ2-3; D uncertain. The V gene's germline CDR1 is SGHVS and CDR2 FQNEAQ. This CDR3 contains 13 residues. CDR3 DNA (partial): TGTGCCAGCAGCGCTAGAACTCAAGAGACG. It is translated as CASSARTQET. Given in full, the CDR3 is CASSARTQETQYF.

The CDR3 region is CASSPGTGLISYNSPLHF. The part of the CDR3 DNA that was read is TGTGCCAGCTCACCGGGGACAGGGCTGATCTCCTATAATTCACCC. The V and J genes are TRBV18 and TRBJ1-6, with TRBD1 matching 9 bases. The read halts 3 residues ahead of the CDR3 end, with the missing end drawn from the germline J gene. Germline V gene sequence: CDR1 KGHSH, CDR2 LQKENI. This CDR3 comprises 18 residues. V was clipped by 3 bases and J by 0 bases; unmatched bases: 6.

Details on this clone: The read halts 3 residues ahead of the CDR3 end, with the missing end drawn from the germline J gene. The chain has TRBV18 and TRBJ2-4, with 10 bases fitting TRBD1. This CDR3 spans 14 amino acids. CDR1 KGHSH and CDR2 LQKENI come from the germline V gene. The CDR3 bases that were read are TGTGCCAGCTCACCCGGACAGGGGGAGTGGGGT. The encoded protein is CASSPGQGEWG. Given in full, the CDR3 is CASSPGQGEWGQYF.

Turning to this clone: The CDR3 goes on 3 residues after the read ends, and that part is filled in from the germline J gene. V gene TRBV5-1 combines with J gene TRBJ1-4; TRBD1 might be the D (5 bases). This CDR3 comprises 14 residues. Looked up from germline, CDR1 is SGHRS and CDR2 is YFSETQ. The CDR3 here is CASSLSGGVSPLFF. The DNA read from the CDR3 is TGCGCCAGCAGCTTGTCGGGGGGGGTCTCACCA.

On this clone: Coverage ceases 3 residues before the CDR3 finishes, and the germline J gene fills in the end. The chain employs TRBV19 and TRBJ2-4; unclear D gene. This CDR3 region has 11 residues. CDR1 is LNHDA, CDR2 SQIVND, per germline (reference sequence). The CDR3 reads CATRQNYGQYF. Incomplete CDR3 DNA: TGTGCCACCCGGCAGAACTATGGT. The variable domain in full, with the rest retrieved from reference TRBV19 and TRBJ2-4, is DGGITQSPKYLFRKEGQNVTLSCEQNLNHDAMYWYRQDPGQGLRLIYYSQIVNDFQKGDIAEGYSVSREKKESFPLTVTSAQKNPTAFYLCATRQNYGQYFGAGTRLSVL.

CDR3: CASSYLDTKGYTF. CDR3 DNA, as far as it was read: TGTGCCAGCAGTTACCTGGACACTAAAGGC. The chain uses TRBV6-2 or TRBV6-3 and TRBJ1-2; D is perhaps TRBD1 (5 bases). The read falls 3 residues short of the CDR3 end, and the missing part is taken from the germline J gene. CDR1 is MNHEY, CDR2 SVGEGT, per germline. The CDR3 extends over 13 amino acids.

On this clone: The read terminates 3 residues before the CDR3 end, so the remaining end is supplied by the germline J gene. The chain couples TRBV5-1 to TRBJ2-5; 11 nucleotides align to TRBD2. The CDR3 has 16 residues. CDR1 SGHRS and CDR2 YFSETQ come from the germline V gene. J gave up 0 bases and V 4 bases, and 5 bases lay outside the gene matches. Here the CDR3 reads CASSLSSGGNQETQYF. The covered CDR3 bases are TGCGCCAGCAGCCTTTCTAGCGGGGGGAACCAAGAGACC.

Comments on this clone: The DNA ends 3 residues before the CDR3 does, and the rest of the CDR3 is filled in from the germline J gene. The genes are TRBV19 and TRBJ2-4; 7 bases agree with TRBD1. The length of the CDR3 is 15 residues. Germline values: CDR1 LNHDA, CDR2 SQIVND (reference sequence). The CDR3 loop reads CASIRQGVSNQPQYF. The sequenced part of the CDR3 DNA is TGTGCCAGTATACGCCAGGGGGTTAGCAATCAGCCT.

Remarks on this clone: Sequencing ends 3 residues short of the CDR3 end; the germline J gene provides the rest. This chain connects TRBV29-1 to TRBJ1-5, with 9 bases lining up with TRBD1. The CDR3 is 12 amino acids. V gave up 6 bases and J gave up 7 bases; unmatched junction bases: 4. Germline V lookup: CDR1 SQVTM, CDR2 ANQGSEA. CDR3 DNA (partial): TGCAGCGTCAGACAGGGGGGCCAGCCC. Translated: CSVRQGGQP. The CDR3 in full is CSVRQGGQPQHF.

CDR3: CASKDTGTLDIYTF. The sequenced CDR3 bases are TGTGCCAGTAAAGACACGGGGACATTAGACATC. The rearrangement links TRBV19 to TRBJ1-2; a weak D match, TRBD1 (6 bases). The read terminates 3 residues before the CDR3 end, so the remaining end is supplied by the germline J gene. Germline lookup yields CDR1 LNHDA and CDR2 SQIVND (reference sequence). This CDR3 is 14 amino acids long.

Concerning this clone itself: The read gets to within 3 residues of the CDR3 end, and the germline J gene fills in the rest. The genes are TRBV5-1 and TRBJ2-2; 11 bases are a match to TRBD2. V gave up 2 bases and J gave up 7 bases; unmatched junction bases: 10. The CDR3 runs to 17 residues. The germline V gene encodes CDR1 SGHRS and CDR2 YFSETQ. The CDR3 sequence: CASSLVARTSGYGELFF. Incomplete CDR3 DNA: TGCGCCAGCAGCTTAGTAGCGCGGACTAGCGGGTACGGGGAG.

The CDR3 loop is CASSPDRGYQPQHF. CDR3 DNA, as far as it was read: TGTGCCAGCAGCCCTGATAGGGGGTATCAGCCC. The chain links TRBV2 to TRBJ1-5, with a tentative D call TRBD1 (6 bases). Read data end 3 residues before the CDR3 end; the end is taken from the germline J gene. Trimming removed 6 bases from V and 5 bases from J, with 14 bases in between. CDR1 is SNHLY, CDR2 FYNNEI, per germline. The CDR3 runs to 14 residues.

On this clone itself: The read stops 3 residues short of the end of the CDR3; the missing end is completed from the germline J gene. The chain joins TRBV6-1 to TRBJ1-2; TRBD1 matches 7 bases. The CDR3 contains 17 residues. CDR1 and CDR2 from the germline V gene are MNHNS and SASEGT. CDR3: CASSETDRQGSRGGYTF. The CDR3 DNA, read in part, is TGTGCCAGCAGTGAAACGGACCGACAGGGTTCTCGGGGAGGC.

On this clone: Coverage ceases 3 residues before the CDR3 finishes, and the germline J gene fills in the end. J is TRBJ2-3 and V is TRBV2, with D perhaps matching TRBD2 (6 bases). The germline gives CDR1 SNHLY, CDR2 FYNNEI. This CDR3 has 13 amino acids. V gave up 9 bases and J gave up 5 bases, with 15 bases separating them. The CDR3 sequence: CAREGPRGDTQYF. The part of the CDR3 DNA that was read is TGTGCCAGGGAGGGGCCTCGTGGAGATACG.

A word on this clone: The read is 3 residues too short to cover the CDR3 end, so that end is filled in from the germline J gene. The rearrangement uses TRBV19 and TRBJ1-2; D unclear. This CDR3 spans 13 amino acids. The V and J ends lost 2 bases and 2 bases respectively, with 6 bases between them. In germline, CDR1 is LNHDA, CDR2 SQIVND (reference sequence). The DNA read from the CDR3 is TGTGCCAGTAGTATAACTGAGAACTATGGC. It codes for CASSITENYG. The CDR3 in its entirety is CASSITENYGYTF.

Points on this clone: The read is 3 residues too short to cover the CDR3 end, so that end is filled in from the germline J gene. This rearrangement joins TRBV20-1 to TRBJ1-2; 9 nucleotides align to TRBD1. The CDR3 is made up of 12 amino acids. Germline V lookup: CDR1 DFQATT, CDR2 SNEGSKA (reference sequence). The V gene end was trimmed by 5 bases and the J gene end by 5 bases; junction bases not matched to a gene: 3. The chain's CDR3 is CSALQGAYGYTF. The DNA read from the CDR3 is TGCAGTGCTCTACAGGGGGCGTATGGC.

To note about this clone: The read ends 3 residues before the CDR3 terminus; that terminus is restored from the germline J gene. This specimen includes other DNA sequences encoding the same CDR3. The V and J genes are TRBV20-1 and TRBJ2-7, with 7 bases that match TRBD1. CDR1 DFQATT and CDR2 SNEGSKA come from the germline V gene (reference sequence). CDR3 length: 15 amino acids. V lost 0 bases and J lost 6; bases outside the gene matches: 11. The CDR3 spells CSARDPGQALGEQYF. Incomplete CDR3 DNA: TGCAGTGCTAGAGATCCCGGACAGGCCCTGGGCGAG.

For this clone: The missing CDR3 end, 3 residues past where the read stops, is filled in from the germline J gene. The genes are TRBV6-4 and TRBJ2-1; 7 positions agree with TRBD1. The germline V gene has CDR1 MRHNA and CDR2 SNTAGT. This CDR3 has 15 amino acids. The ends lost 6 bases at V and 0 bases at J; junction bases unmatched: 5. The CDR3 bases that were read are TGTGCCAGCAGACGGGACAGTAGCTCCTACAATGAG. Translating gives CASRRDSSSYNE. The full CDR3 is CASRRDSSSYNEQFF.

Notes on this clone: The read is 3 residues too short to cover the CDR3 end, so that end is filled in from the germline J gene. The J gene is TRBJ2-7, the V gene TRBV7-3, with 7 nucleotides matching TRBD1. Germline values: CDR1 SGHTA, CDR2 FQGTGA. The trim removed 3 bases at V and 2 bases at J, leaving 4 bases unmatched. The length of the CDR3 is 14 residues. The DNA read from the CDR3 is TGTGCCAGCAGCTTGACAGGGAAGACCTACGAG. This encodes CASSLTGKTYE. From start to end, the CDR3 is CASSLTGKTYEQYF.

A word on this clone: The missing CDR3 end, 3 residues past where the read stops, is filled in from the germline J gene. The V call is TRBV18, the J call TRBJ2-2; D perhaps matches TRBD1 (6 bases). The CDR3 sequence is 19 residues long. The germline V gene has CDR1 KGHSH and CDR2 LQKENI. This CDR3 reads CASSRQVGTRNSGANVLFF. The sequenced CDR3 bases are TGTGCCAGCTCACGGCAAGTGGGGACACGGAACTCTGGGGCCAACGTG.